The 27 T cell receptor beta chains in this list originate from one sample, sequenced in a study of T cell responses to AZD1222 COVID-19 vaccine. Clones were sequenced by immunoSEQ multiplex PCR, and TCRdb holds only the in-frame ones, with some missing. Of tens of thousands of clones listed, approximately 90% are singletons. The sequenced sample was peripheral blood, obtained 28 days after the second AZD1222 dose. These receptors came from an adult who received the AZD1222 COVID-19 vaccine.

This chain connects TRBV6-6 to TRBJ2-7; 8 nucleotides line up with TRBD1. V lost 5 bases and J lost 3; bases outside the gene matches: 15. The CDR3 consists of 17 residues. From germline, CDR1 is MNHNY and CDR2 SVGAGI (reference sequence). The CDR3 nucleotides are TGTGCCAGCAGTCGAACTACAGGGTCAGGGGGCTTCTACGAGCAGTACTTC. Translating gives CASSRTTGSGGFYEQYF.

The chain carries TRBV7-2 and TRBJ1-5, with 9 bases lining up with TRBD1. This CDR3 has 14 residues. Germline V CDR1 and CDR2: SGHTA, FQGNSA. Trimming removed 5 bases from V and 5 bases from J; junction bases left unmatched: 4. The CDR3, as DNA: TGTGCCAGCAGCCCTCGACAGGGGGATCAGCCCCAGCATTTT. It codes for CASSPRQGDQPQHF.

CDR3 sequence reads: CASSVNDRPGNTIYF. CDR3 DNA: TGTGCCAGCAGCGTCAACGACAGGCCTGGAAACACCATATATTTT. V gene TRBV11-2 combines with J gene TRBJ1-3; the D gene is possibly TRBD1 (6 bases). V lost 5 bases and J lost 2, with 13 bases in between. The V gene's germline CDR1 is SGHAT and CDR2 FQNNGV. CDR3 size: 15 residues.

The rearrangement joins TRBV30 to TRBJ2-1; the D call may be TRBD1 or TRBD2 (5 bases each). Germline CDR1 is GTSNPN and CDR2 is SVGIG (reference sequence). Trimming took off 0 bases at V and 3 bases at J, with 9 bases between the two ends. This CDR3 has 14 amino acids. DNA for the CDR3: TGTGCCTGGAGTGTTGGGGGTCACTACAATGAGCAGTTCTTC. Its protein is CAWSVGGHYNEQFF.

V is TRBV5-1 and J is TRBJ1-2, with D tentatively TRBD1 (5 bases). This CDR3 has 13 amino acids. V lost 4 bases and J 6 bases, leaving 13 bases between the germline ends. CDR1 is SGHRS, CDR2 YFSETQ, per germline. The chain's CDR3 is CASSQDSLDGYTF. The CDR3 bases are TGCGCCAGCAGCCAAGACAGTCTAGATGGCTACACCTTC.

The gene calls are TRBV30 and TRBJ1-6; a weak D match, TRBD1 (5 bases). The germline V gene encodes CDR1 GTSNPN and CDR2 SVGIG (reference sequence). V was shortened by 4 bases and J by 9 bases, with 16 bases between the two germline ends. The CDR3 sequence is 14 residues long. This CDR3 reads CAWTWGTASSPLHF. The CDR3 DNA reads TGTGCCTGGACTTGGGGGACCGCTTCTTCACCCCTCCACTTT. Full variable domain (missing parts from reference TRBV30 and TRBJ1-6): SQTIHQWPATLVQPVGSPLSLECTVEGTSNPNLYWYRQAAGRGLQLLFYSVGIGQISSEVPQNLSASRPQDRQFILSSKKLLLSDSGFYLCAWTWGTASSPLHFGNGTRLTVT.

The chain is built from TRBV6-5 and TRBJ1-3; a weak D match, TRBD1 (6 bases). Trimming removed 6 bases from V and 0 bases from J, with 9 bases in between. The germline V gene has CDR1 MNHEY and CDR2 SVGAGI. This CDR3 comprises 14 residues. The CDR3 DNA reads as TGTGCCAGCAGGACAGGCGACTCTGGAAACACCATATATTTT. Protein: CASRTGDSGNTIYF.

The V call is TRBV3-1 (or the pseudogene TRBV3-2), the J call TRBJ2-3; no clear D. The V end was cut by 3 bases, the J end by 4 bases, with 5 bases between. This CDR3 has 12 residues. Germline CDR1 and CDR2: LGHDT and YNNKEL (reference sequence). The CDR3 loop reads CASSHSPDTQYF. For the CDR3, the DNA is TGTGCCAGCAGCCATAGTCCAGATACGCAGTATTTT.

The V call is TRBV3-1 (or the pseudogene TRBV3-2), the J call TRBJ2-1, with D maybe TRBD2 (6 bases). Germline loops: CDR1 LGHDT, CDR2 YNNKEL (reference sequence). The CDR3 consists of 14 residues. Trimming shortened V by 4 bases and J by 12 bases, and 19 bases separated the two germline ends. CDR3 in DNA: TGTGCCAGCAGCCTCCCCGGGAGCTCCTCAGGGCAGTTCTTC. Protein product: CASSLPGSSSGQFF.

This chain joins TRBV7-9 and TRBJ1-4; 8 bases align to TRBD1. Per germline, CDR1 SEHNR and CDR2 FQNEAQ (reference sequence). V was pared by 5 bases and J by 7 bases, with 9 bases of the junction left unmatched. This CDR3 is built from 15 residues. The CDR3 DNA reads as TGTGCCAGCAGCACCCGACAGGGGACGGGTGAAAAACTGTTTTTT. It yields the protein CASSTRQGTGEKLFF.

The V call is TRBV4-1, the J call TRBJ1-3; the D gene is possibly TRBD1 (5 bases). From germline, CDR1 is MGHRA and CDR2 YSYEKL. Trimming shortened V by 1 base and J by 0 bases, and 22 bases separated the two germline ends. This CDR3 has 20 amino acids. For the CDR3, the DNA is TGCGCCAGCAGCCAAGCCCCCCCCAGCCTAGACAGCCTCTCTGGAAACACCATATATTTT. Its protein is CASSQAPPSLDSLSGNTIYF.

V and J are TRBV3-1 (or the pseudogene TRBV3-2) and TRBJ1-6; 8 positions agree with TRBD1. The CDR3 is 14 residues long. The germline V gene encodes CDR1 LGHDT and CDR2 YNNKEL (reference sequence). V trimming: 2 bases; J trimming: 9 bases; junction bases outside the gene matches: 3. CDR3 sequence: CASSQPGTGSPLHF. DNA for the CDR3: TGTGCCAGCAGCCAACCCGGGACAGGTTCACCCCTCCACTTT.

V and J are TRBV5-4 and TRBJ2-7, with 7 bases identical to TRBD2. The CDR3 length is 17 residues. Germline assignment: CDR1 SGHNT and CDR2 YYREEE (reference sequence). Losses at the gene ends were 5 bases for V and 3 bases for J; bases not matched to a gene: 17. In DNA form, the CDR3 reads TGTGCCAGCAGTCCGGGACGGGGGGAACTAGACGTCTACGAGCAGTACTTC. Protein sequence: CASSPGRGELDVYEQYF.

The chain carries TRBV7-3 and TRBJ2-2; 11 nucleotides match TRBD2. Per germline, CDR1 SGHTA and CDR2 FQGTGA. This CDR3 contains 16 residues. V was clipped by 5 bases and J by 7 bases; unmatched bases: 9. The CDR3 DNA sequence: TGTGCCAGCAGCCCGCGTAGCGGGGGGGCCGGCGGGGAGCTGTTTTTT. It specifies CASSPRSGGAGGELFF.

V usage is TRBV6-2 or TRBV6-3 and J usage is TRBJ2-7, with D unclear. Germline CDR1 is MNHEY and CDR2 is SVGEGT. Deletions cut 7 bases from V and 2 bases from J, with 12 bases between. The CDR3 contains 13 residues. CDR3 region: CASTPNRAYEQYF. The CDR3 DNA sequence: TGTGCCAGCACCCCCAACCGGGCCTACGAGCAGTACTTC.

The V and J genes are TRBV7-9 and TRBJ1-2, with D uncertain. This CDR3 contains 14 residues. The germline gives CDR1 SEHNR, CDR2 FQNEAQ (reference sequence). Trimming stripped 1 base from V and 3 bases from J, with 9 bases between. CDR3 sequence reads: CASSLGDPHYGYTF. CDR3 coding DNA: TGTGCCAGCAGCTTAGGTGACCCACACTATGGCTACACCTTC.

The chain has TRBV15 and TRBJ1-1; 7 nucleotides match TRBD1. The germline gives CDR1 LNHNV, CDR2 YYDKDF (reference sequence). CDR3 length equals 13 residues. Trimming at V came to 0 bases and at J to 11 bases, leaving 6 bases not matched to a gene. CDR3 nucleotides: TGTGCCACCAGCAGAGATATTAGGGACAGTGCTTTCTTT. It translates to CATSRDIRDSAFF.

This clone was seen a single time. This chain uses TRBV15 with TRBJ2-7; the match to TRBD1 covers 11 bases. V was clipped by 2 bases and J by 3 bases; unmatched bases: 6. The CDR3 totals 16 residues. CDR1 is LNHNV, CDR2 YYDKDF, per germline (reference sequence). The CDR3 here is CATSRPGQGAIYEQYF. The CDR3 coding sequence is TGTGCCACCAGCAGACCTGGACAGGGGGCAATCTACGAGCAGTACTTC.

V and J are TRBV10-3 and TRBJ2-1, with TRBD1 as a possible D gene (6 bases). Germline-derived CDR1 and CDR2 are ENHRY and SYGVKD. This CDR3 contains 12 residues. The germline V and J ends were trimmed by 11 bases and 6 bases, with 14 bases remaining between them. The CDR3 DNA follows: TGTGCCGCCAGGGGCGCTTTCAATGAGCAGTTCTTC. Residues: CAARGAFNEQFF.

In DNA form, the CDR3 reads TGTGCCAGCAGCAGCCGGGAAATCTCTGGGGCCAACGTCCTGACTTTC. Translation: CASSSREISGANVLTF. The J gene is TRBJ2-6, the V gene TRBV7-9; tentatively, D is TRBD2 (5 bases). The CDR3 is made up of 16 amino acids. Trimming shortened V by 5 bases and J by 0 bases, and 11 bases separated the two germline ends. CDR1 SEHNR and CDR2 FQNEAQ come from the germline V gene (reference sequence). Full variable domain (outside the CDR3, taken from reference TRBV7-9 and TRBJ2-6): DTGVSQNPRHKITKRGQNVTFRCDPISEHNRLYWYRQTLGQGPEFLTYFQNEAQLEKSRLLSDRFSAERPKGSFSTLEIQRTEQGDSAMYLCASSSREISGANVLTFGAGSRLTVL.

The chain combines TRBV6-4 with TRBJ2-5; tentatively, D is TRBD1 or TRBD2 (5 bases each). V gave up 0 bases and J gave up 5 bases, with 7 bases separating them. This CDR3 region has 13 residues. The V gene's germline CDR1 is MRHNA and CDR2 SNTAGT. The CDR3 DNA is TGTGCCAGCAGTGACTCGTGGGGGGAGACCCAGTACTTC. Its translation is CASSDSWGETQYF.

The chain is built from TRBV11-3 and TRBJ2-5; D is undetermined. This CDR3 is built from 14 residues. Germline loops: CDR1 SGHNT, CDR2 YENEEA. V dropped 1 base and J dropped 2 bases, with 8 bases sitting between them. The CDR3 region has the DNA TGTGCCAGCAGCTTAGGAGGCGCTCAAGAGACCCAGTACTTC. As protein: CASSLGGAQETQYF.

This chain uses TRBV28 with TRBJ2-7; no clear D. Germline loops: CDR1 MDHEN, CDR2 SYDVKM. This CDR3 region has 11 residues. Between the trimmed V and J ends, which lost 2 bases and 7 bases, there was a span of 6 bases. The CDR3 nucleotides read TGTGCCAGCAGTTTAGCCTTGGAGCAGTACTTC. Protein product: CASSLALEQYF.

The chain links TRBV7-9 to TRBJ1-2; D possibly corresponds to TRBD1 (5 bases). The CDR3 length is 16 residues. V lost 5 bases, J lost 3 bases, and 19 bases lay in between. Looked up from germline, CDR1 is SEHNR and CDR2 is FQNEAQ (reference sequence). The DNA for the CDR3 is TGTGCCAGCAGCCAAATTACAGGACTCTCTCACTATGGCTACACCTTC. This gives the protein CASSQITGLSHYGYTF.

This sequence joins TRBV27 and TRBJ2-5; D is tentatively TRBD1 or TRBD2 (5 bases each). The V end was cut by 4 bases, the J end by 2 bases, with 11 bases between. The CDR3 is made up of 14 amino acids. Per the germline V gene, CDR1 is MNHEY and CDR2 is SMNVEV (reference sequence). The CDR3 nucleotides are TGTGCCAGCAGTTACGTGGGGGAGCAAGAGACCCAGTACTTC. This translates into CASSYVGEQETQYF.

The chain has TRBV6-5 and TRBJ1-1; 7 bases match TRBD1. J lost 10 bases, V lost 6 bases, and 8 bases had no gene match. Per germline, CDR1 MNHEY and CDR2 SVGAGI. This CDR3 region has 12 residues. CDR3 loop: CASSLRTGLAFF. The CDR3 coding sequence is TGTGCCAGCAGCCTTCGGACAGGCTTAGCTTTCTTT.

The rearrangement joins TRBV19 to TRBJ1-6, with a possible D match to TRBD1 (5 bases). This CDR3 spans 13 amino acids. CDR1 is LNHDA, CDR2 SQIVND, per germline (reference sequence). V was clipped by 7 bases and J by 9 bases, with 13 bases between them. CDR3 nucleotides: TGTGCCAGTACCGGACAACGGGCTTCACCCCTCCACTTT. The encoded protein is CASTGQRASPLHF.